This T cell receptor (beta chain) was retrieved from a study of cytomegalovirus exposure and HLA in healthy donors. Both 60 Vbeta primers and 13 Jbeta primers went into the PCR. The protocol was immunoSEQ multiplex PCR, while the TCRdb copy is restricted to in-frame clones and leaves out a portion. The sample includes some 180,000 clones, around 83% of them seen just once. Germline trimming cut 5 bases from V and 0 bases from J; bases unmatched to any gene: 4. The germline V gene encodes CDR1 SEHNR and CDR2 FQNEAQ (reference sequence). The CDR3 runs to 15 residues. The clonotype was recovered from a young man in good health and CMV-seropositive. This sequence joins TRBV7-9 and TRBJ2-3; 8 positions agree with TRBD1. The sample was PBMCs. The CDR3 DNA follows: TGTGCCAGCAGCCTCCAGGGGGCCAGCACAGATACGCAGTATTTT. As protein: CASSLQGASTDTQYF. Full variable domain (rest looked up from reference TRBV7-9 and TRBJ2-3): DTGVSQNPRHKITKRGQNVTFRCDPISEHNRLYWYRQTLGQGPEFLTYFQNEAQLEKSRLLSDRFSAERPKGSFSTLEIQRTEQGDSAMYLCASSLQGASTDTQYFGPGTRLTVL.